One and the same sample provided the 22 T cell receptor beta chains below, sequenced in a study of cytomegalovirus exposure and HLA in healthy donors (dated by TCRdb to 2016 to 2017). Receptor amplification or capture employed the immunoSEQ multiplex PCR assay. A mixture of 60 forward primers for TCR Vbeta segments and 13 reverse primers for TCR Jbeta segments was used in the multiplex PCR. TCRdb stores this immuneACCESS table with in-frame sequences only. Part of the clones is absent; in the studies checked, under half of the shortfall reflects unresolved V genes, and no reason is known for the rest. A total of more than 80,000 clones appear in this sample, over 70% of them only once. The top ten clones comprise 1.2% of the sample. The material sequenced was PBMCs. All receptors come from a girl under 10 years old in good health and CMV-seropositive.

This chain joins TRBV19 and TRBJ2-1; 14 bases fit TRBD2. The germline V gene has CDR1 LNHDA and CDR2 SQIVND (reference sequence). The CDR3 sequence is 19 residues long. V lost 4 bases to trimming and J lost 0 bases; unmatched junction nucleotides: 8. CDR3 DNA: TGTGCCAGTAGTAAAAGACTAGCGGGAGGGCTGTCCTCCTACAATGAGCAGTTCTTC. Encoded protein: CASSKRLAGGLSSYNEQFF.

The chain links TRBV7-9 to TRBJ2-3; no definite D call. Germline CDR1 and CDR2: SEHNR and FQNEAQ (reference sequence). V was clipped by 4 bases and J by 6 bases, with 11 bases between them. CDR3 length: 13 amino acids. CDR3 DNA sequence: TGTGCCAGCAGCTCTACCCACTCGGATACGCAGTATTTT. It encodes CASSSTHSDTQYF.

A remark on this clone: Other nucleotide sequences in the sample specify the same CDR3. The CDR3 protein is CASSSVYEQYF. The CDR3 DNA is TGTGCCAGCAGTTCTGTCTACGAGCAGTACTTC. This sequence joins TRBV27 and TRBJ2-7; no definite D call. V was shortened by 4 bases and J by 3 bases, with 4 bases between the two germline ends. This CDR3 has 11 residues. Per germline, CDR1 MNHEY and CDR2 SMNVEV (reference sequence).

This clone was detected a few times. V is TRBV19 and J is TRBJ1-3; tentative D call: TRBD1 (6 bases). V was cut by 10 bases and J by 4 bases, with 17 bases left in between. The germline V gene encodes CDR1 LNHDA and CDR2 SQIVND (reference sequence). The CDR3 spans 14 residues. CDR3 nucleotides: TGTGCCACCGCGGACAGTCTTGGAGGAAACACCATATATTTT. This codes for CATADSLGGNTIYF.

The chain combines TRBV28 with TRBJ1-4; D gene uncertain. Germline V gives CDR1 MDHEN, CDR2 SYDVKM. The CDR3 extends over 12 amino acids. V dropped 6 bases and J dropped 8 bases, with 10 bases sitting between them. The CDR3 here is CASRAGGEKLFF. The CDR3 nucleotides are TGTGCCAGCAGGGCCGGAGGAGAAAAACTGTTTTTT. The full variable domain, rest sourced from reference TRBV28 and TRBJ1-4, is DVKVTQSSRYLVKRTGEKVFLECVQDMDHENMFWYRQDPGLGLRLIYFSYDVKMKEKGDIPEGYSVSREKKERFSLILESASTNQTSMYLCASRAGGEKLFFGSGTQLSVL.

The chain recombines TRBV27 with TRBJ1-1; D unresolved. V was pared by 6 bases and J by 1 base, with 9 bases between. The CDR3 has 13 residues. From germline, CDR1 is MNHEY and CDR2 SMNVEV (reference sequence). This chain's CDR3 is CASRLSKNTEAFF. The CDR3 nucleotides are TGTGCCAGCAGGTTGTCCAAGAACACTGAAGCTTTCTTT.

This chain connects TRBV10-3 to TRBJ1-2, with D possibly matching TRBD1 (6 bases). Trimming shortened V by 5 bases and J by 4 bases, and 11 bases separated the two germline ends. Looked up from germline, CDR1 is ENHRY and CDR2 is SYGVKD. The CDR3 consists of 13 residues. CDR3 in amino acids: CAISSGQSYGYTF. CDR3 DNA: TGTGCCATCAGTTCAGGACAGTCCTATGGCTACACCTTC.

The chain carries TRBV28 and TRBJ2-3, with no clear D. Trimming removed 6 bases at V and 2 bases at J, with 12 bases between. The CDR3 runs to 14 residues. Germline values: CDR1 MDHEN, CDR2 SYDVKM. Written as DNA, the CDR3 is TGTGCCAGCAGCACCGGGTCGAACACAGATACGCAGTATTTT. It specifies CASSTGSNTDTQYF.

V usage is TRBV6-5 and J usage is TRBJ2-1; D is possibly TRBD2 (5 bases). The CDR3 extends over 14 amino acids. The V gene lost 8 bases and the J gene lost 4 bases, with 15 bases spanning the gap. CDR1 MNHEY and CDR2 SVGAGI come from the germline V gene. The CDR3 DNA is TGTGCCAGCCGGCCCCCCCGGGGATACAATGAGCAGTTCTTC. Protein: CASRPPRGYNEQFF.

The V gene is TRBV10-2, the J gene TRBJ2-5; TRBD2 might be the D (5 bases). Deletions cut 2 bases from V and 4 bases from J, with 8 bases between. This CDR3 region has 13 residues. Germline V CDR1 and CDR2: WSHSY, SAAADI. CDR3 in amino acids: CASSERGLETQYF. In DNA form, the CDR3 reads TGCGCCAGCAGTGAGAGAGGGCTAGAGACCCAGTACTTC.

This sequence joins TRBV5-4 and TRBJ2-1; TRBD2 matches 9 bases. Germline V gene sequence: CDR1 SGHNT, CDR2 YYREEE (reference sequence). The V segment lost 0 bases and the J segment 6 bases; nucleotides outside the gene matches: 7. This CDR3 is built from 16 residues. The CDR3, as DNA: TGTGCCAGCAGCTTGGCAATAGCGGGAGAGGGCAATGAGCAGTTCTTC. Translation: CASSLAIAGEGNEQFF.

The V call is TRBV5-1, the J call TRBJ2-7; 9 nucleotides match TRBD2. The germline V gene encodes CDR1 SGHRS and CDR2 YFSETQ. Trimming removed 3 bases from V and 5 bases from J; junction bases left unmatched: 12. The CDR3 totals 16 residues. The CDR3 DNA follows: TGCGCCAGCAGCTCCTCTTTCGCGGGAGGGCCCCACGAGCAGTACTTC. It codes for CASSSSFAGGPHEQYF.

CDR3 sequence reads: CASSYFTTGDHGELFF. CDR3 coding DNA: TGTGCCAGCAGTTACTTTACGACAGGGGATCACGGGGAGCTGTTTTTT. The chain uses TRBV6-5 and TRBJ2-2; TRBD1 matches at 8 bases. The germline CDR1 and CDR2 sequences are MNHEY and SVGAGI. The CDR3 runs 16 residues. The V and J ends lost 1 base and 7 bases, in that order; junction bases with no gene match: 8.

V and J are TRBV13 and TRBJ2-1, with D tentatively TRBD2 (6 bases). This CDR3 has 13 amino acids. Germline V gene lookup returns CDR1 PRHDT and CDR2 FYEKMQ (reference sequence). Trimming stripped 1 base from V and 12 bases from J, with 13 bases between. CDR3 residues: CASSLEIGGGQFF. CDR3 in DNA: TGTGCCAGCAGCTTAGAGATCGGGGGAGGGCAGTTCTTC.

The gene calls are TRBV5-1 and TRBJ2-1; 7 positions agree with TRBD2. This CDR3 contains 17 residues. CDR1 is SGHRS and CDR2 is YFSETQ in the germline V gene. The trim removed 0 bases at V and 8 bases at J, leaving 14 bases unmatched. DNA for the CDR3: TGCGCCAGCAGCTTGGGTACGGGAGGCCCCACGATCGATGAGCAGTTCTTC. Translation gives CASSLGTGGPTIDEQFF. Supplemented by reference TRBV5-1 and TRBJ2-1, the full variable domain reads KAGVTQTPRYLIKTRGQQVTLSCSPISGHRSVSWYQQTPGQGLQFLFEYFSETQRNKGNFPGRFSGRQFSNSRSEMNVSTLELGDSALYLCASSLGTGGPTIDEQFFGPGTRLTVL.

The CDR3 is CASSTQLSQETQYF. DNA for the CDR3: TGTGCCAGCAGTACACAGCTTTCCCAAGAGACCCAGTACTTC. The rearrangement links TRBV6-1 to TRBJ2-5; D not certain. V lost 5 bases, J lost 1 base, and 11 bases lay in between. This CDR3 region has 14 residues. Germline CDR1 MNHNS, CDR2 SASEGT.

V and J are TRBV27 and TRBJ2-7; 9 bases fit TRBD2. The CDR3 length is 13 residues. V dropped 3 bases and J dropped 7; count of bases not matched to a gene: 4. The germline V gene has CDR1 MNHEY and CDR2 SMNVEV (reference sequence). DNA of the CDR3: TGTGCCAGCAGTTTGGCTAGCGGGAATGAGCAGTACTTC. This translates into CASSLASGNEQYF.

The genes are TRBV30 and TRBJ1-4; 7 nucleotides align to TRBD1. The CDR3 covers 15 residues. Germline CDR1 is GTSNPN and CDR2 is SVGIG (reference sequence). The V segment lost 5 bases and the J segment 8 bases; nucleotides outside the gene matches: 14. The CDR3 loop reads CAWGTYRGVNEKLFF. For the CDR3, the DNA is TGTGCCTGGGGCACCTACAGGGGAGTTAACGAAAAACTGTTTTTT.

The V gene is TRBV5-1, the J gene TRBJ1-1, with 7 bases lining up with TRBD1. Trimming removed 4 bases from V and 0 bases from J; junction bases left unmatched: 9. Germline CDR1 reads SGHRS; CDR2 reads YFSETQ. CDR3 length: 16 residues. The CDR3, as DNA: TGCGCCAGCAGCCTGGGACAGAATGGTATGAACACTGAAGCTTTCTTT. Amino acids: CASSLGQNGMNTEAFF.

This sequence joins TRBV6-6 and TRBJ2-7; a weak D match, TRBD1 (5 bases). CDR1 is MNHNY, CDR2 SVGAGI, per germline (reference sequence). The CDR3 has 15 amino acids. Trimming removed 2 bases from V and 7 bases from J, with 18 bases in between. In DNA, the CDR3 is TGTGCCAGCAGTTACAGTGGTGGCTCGCCAGGGGAGCAGTACTTC. Translating it yields CASSYSGGSPGEQYF.

In DNA, the CDR3 is TGCAGCGTTACTAGCGGGAGGGCCGCTAGCTACGAGCAGTACTTC. It codes for CSVTSGRAASYEQYF. This chain connects TRBV29-1 to TRBJ2-7, with 13 positions matching TRBD2. The CDR3 consists of 15 residues. Trimming at V came to 5 bases and at J to 3 bases, leaving 7 bases not matched to a gene. Germline lookup yields CDR1 SQVTM and CDR2 ANQGSEA.

The chain uses TRBV20-1 and TRBJ2-2; no clear D. CDR3 length: 11 amino acids. Between the trimmed V and J ends, which lost 5 bases and 3 bases, there was a span of 4 bases. Germline loops: CDR1 DFQATT, CDR2 SNEGSKA (reference sequence). Written as DNA, the CDR3 is TGCAGTGCTTATGACACCGGGGAGCTGTTTTTT. Translation: CSAYDTGELFF.